Below, one TCR beta chain is given with its context. The V gene end was trimmed by 8 bases and the J gene end by 6 bases; junction bases not matched to a gene: 7. The CDR3 is 14 amino acids. Germline CDR1 is MNHEY and CDR2 is SVGAGI. Clones were read by immunoSEQ multiplex PCR, and TCRdb kept only the in-frame ones, dropping some. The sample gives 75,000 to 95,000 clones, roughly 84% of which show up once; more than 30% is in the top ten. The data derive from a study of control samples from healthy donors and cancer patients. This receptor was obtained from an older man with lung cancer. Specimen: PBMCs. The chain employs TRBV6-5 and TRBJ2-1, with 10 bases that match TRBD2. The CDR3 nucleotides are TGTGCCAGCCGTCGGAGCGGGGGGGTCAATGAGCAGTTCTTC. Translating it yields CASRRSGGVNEQFF.